This T cell receptor beta chain was observed in a study of identifying expanded T cells in peripheral blood. This CDR3 is 13 amino acids long. Per the germline V gene, CDR1 is SGHDT and CDR2 is YYEEEE. V was cut by 4 bases and J by 7 bases, with 12 bases left in between. Assay: immunoSEQ multiplex PCR; the TCRdb copy retains only in-frame clones and omits some. The data contain around 120,000 clones, roughly 84% of them singletons. Study findings and constraints: Over around two and four weeks, about 15 and 18 clones changed, versus 1.2 between replicates. Variance in clone template counts between roughly 2-week samples significantly increased with total template count across all healthy donors.

This clone appeared a few times. Its antigen is unknown. No infections or other immune events were documented during collection. V usage is TRBV5-6 and J usage is TRBJ1-5, with D possibly matching TRBD1 (5 bases). The material sequenced was blood. The receptor was derived from a person between 18 and 75 years old in good health. DNA of the CDR3: TGTGCCAGCAGCCCAGGAGGGGTCCAGCCCCAGCATTTT. Amino acid sequence: CASSPGGVQPQHF.